The 28 T cell receptor beta chains below all came from one sample that was sequenced in a study of blood T cell repertoires in COVID-19. This table comes from immunoSEQ multiplex PCR, and its TCRdb copy is limited to in-frame clones, with some not included. The sample has about 130,000 clones; about 80% are singletons. Sequences were obtained from peripheral blood. These receptors all come from a woman over 75 with acute or convalescent COVID-19.

V usage is TRBV11-2 and J usage is TRBJ2-7; D may be TRBD2 (6 bases). The CDR3 consists of 16 residues. The V end lost 6 bases, the J end lost 2 bases, and 20 bases lay between the germline ends. Germline CDR1 SGHAT, CDR2 FQNNGV. CDR3 in DNA: TGTGCCAGCAGTCCAGTGAGAGGGACTGACGCCTACGAGCAGTACTTC. It yields the protein CASSPVRGTDAYEQYF.

This clone showed up just once. The chain has TRBV11-3 and TRBJ2-2; a possible D gene is TRBD2 (5 bases). The length of the CDR3 is 13 residues. Between the trimmed V and J ends, which lost 4 bases and 4 bases, there was a span of 7 bases. Germline CDR1 is SGHNT and CDR2 is YENEEA. CDR3 coding DNA: TGTGCCAGCAGCTGGGAGTTCACCGGGGAGCTGTTTTTT. Protein: CASSWEFTGELFF.

The chain links TRBV7-2 to TRBJ1-6; D might be TRBD1 (5 bases). CDR3 length: 14 residues. Germline CDR1 reads SGHTA; CDR2 reads FQGNSA. Trimming shortened V by 5 bases and J by 2 bases, and 7 bases separated the two germline ends. The CDR3 here is CASSPDTYNSPLHF. CDR3 DNA sequence: TGTGCCAGCAGCCCGGACACCTATAATTCACCCCTCCACTTT.

The gene calls are TRBV12-5 and TRBJ1-1, with a weak D call TRBD1 (5 bases). Deletions cut 3 bases from V and 1 base from J, with 9 bases between. The CDR3 totals 14 residues. Germline V CDR1 and CDR2: LGHNT, FRNRAP. CDR3 residues: CASGFRQKNTEAFF. CDR3 DNA sequence: TGTGCTAGTGGTTTTAGACAGAAGAACACTGAAGCTTTCTTT.

The chain joins TRBV6-5 to TRBJ2-7; D possibly corresponds to TRBD1 (6 bases). CDR3 size: 15 residues. V lost 4 bases to trimming and J lost 0 bases, with 13 bases between them. CDR1 and CDR2 from the germline V gene are MNHEY and SVGAGI. CDR3 amino acids: CASSSQDRSSYEQYF. The CDR3 nucleotides are TGTGCCAGCAGTTCCCAAGACAGGAGCTCCTACGAGCAGTACTTC.

This chain links TRBV4-1 with TRBJ1-3, with D unclear. Germline V lookup: CDR1 MGHRA, CDR2 YSYEKL. The CDR3 runs 17 residues. Trimming cost V 0 bases and J 4 bases, with 16 bases left between them. The CDR3 sequence is CASSQEGGFGSGNTIYF. The DNA of the CDR3 is TGCGCCAGCAGCCAAGAAGGTGGGTTTGGGAGCGGAAACACCATATATTTT.

As concerns this clone: The germline gene is not matched at one end of the junction; a read error may be the cause. The CDR3 region is CASRQGGAKNIQYF. For the CDR3, the DNA is TGTGCCAGCAGGCAAGGCGGGGCCAAAAACATTCAGTACTTC. The V and J genes are TRBV4-2 and TRBJ2-4, with D possibly being TRBD2 (5 bases). Germline V gene data show CDR1 as LGHNA and CDR2 as YNFKEQ. This CDR3 contains 14 residues.

J is TRBJ2-7 and V is TRBV4-1; D possibly corresponds to TRBD1 (5 bases). V gave up 6 bases and J gave up 2 bases, with 8 bases separating them. This CDR3 has 12 residues. The V gene's germline CDR1 is MGHRA and CDR2 YSYEKL. In DNA form, the CDR3 reads TGCGCCAGCAGAGGGGCGACCTACGAGCAGTACTTC. Protein product: CASRGATYEQYF.

The gene calls are TRBV6-1 and TRBJ1-5; possible D gene TRBD1, 5 bases. This CDR3 region has 14 residues. Germline CDR1 is MNHNS and CDR2 is SASEGT. V shed 2 bases and J shed 6 bases, with 11 bases lying between them. CDR3 DNA sequence: TGTGCCAGCAGTGAATCGGCAGGGTTTCAGCCCCAGCATTTT. This sequence encodes CASSESAGFQPQHF.

The chain couples TRBV27 to TRBJ1-5, with a weak D call TRBD1 (6 bases). Trimming stripped 4 bases from V and 7 bases from J, with 17 bases between. The CDR3 totals 15 residues. The germline V gene encodes CDR1 MNHEY and CDR2 SMNVEV (reference sequence). The CDR3 DNA reads TGTGCCAGCAGTTGGCAGGGGCCCCTCGGGCAGCCCCAGCATTTT. This translates into CASSWQGPLGQPQHF.

The chain recombines TRBV10-3 with TRBJ1-6; 8 bases line up with TRBD1. The CDR3 length is 16 residues. V shed 6 bases, J shed 1 base, and the junction held 5 bases outside the gene matches. Germline CDR1 is ENHRY and CDR2 is SYGVKD. Here the CDR3 DNA reads TGTGCCATCAGAAGACAGGGGTCGTCCTATAATTCACCCCTCCACTTT. Its protein product is CAIRRQGSSYNSPLHF.

This chain connects TRBV5-1 to TRBJ2-3, with D possibly TRBD2 on 6 matching bases. The CDR3 sequence is 14 residues long. V was shortened by 5 bases and J by 4 bases, with 14 bases between the two germline ends. Germline CDR1 SGHRS, CDR2 YFSETQ. The CDR3 sequence: CASSSDGEADTQYF. The CDR3 coding sequence is TGCGCCAGCAGTTCGGACGGGGAGGCAGATACGCAGTATTTT.

The chain couples TRBV6-5 to TRBJ2-7; D remains unclear. There are 12 residues in the CDR3. The germline gives CDR1 MNHEY, CDR2 SVGAGI. Trimming removed 7 bases from V and 1 base from J, with 8 bases in between. CDR3 in DNA: TGTGCCAGCAACGAACAGTCCTACGAGCAGTACTTC. Translation: CASNEQSYEQYF.

The chain joins TRBV7-9 to TRBJ1-4; 7 bases fit TRBD1. This CDR3 comprises 15 residues. Germline assignment: CDR1 SEHNR and CDR2 FQNEAQ (reference sequence). The V segment lost 5 bases and the J segment 7 bases; nucleotides outside the gene matches: 10. The CDR3 DNA reads TGTGCCAGCAGCACCGTACAGGGGCGCGGTGAAAAACTGTTTTTT. This translates into CASSTVQGRGEKLFF.

This clone has just a few counts. V gene TRBV19 combines with J gene TRBJ2-3; D is possibly TRBD2 (6 bases). V was clipped by 3 bases and J by 5 bases, with 12 bases between them. CDR1 is LNHDA, CDR2 SQIVND, per germline (reference sequence). This CDR3 is 14 amino acids long. The CDR3 loop reads CASSMAGGLDTQYF. The CDR3 coding sequence is TGTGCCAGTAGTATGGCTGGGGGGTTAGATACGCAGTATTTT.

The chain couples TRBV5-1 to TRBJ1-1; possibly TRBD1 for D (6 bases). The germline V gene encodes CDR1 SGHRS and CDR2 YFSETQ. The ends were cut back, 4 bases at V and 0 bases at J, with 13 bases in the middle. This CDR3 has 15 amino acids. The CDR3: CASSRNDRLNTEAFF. The CDR3 region has the DNA TGCGCCAGCAGCCGAAACGACAGGTTGAACACTGAAGCTTTCTTT.

This rearrangement joins TRBV19 to TRBJ1-5; 7 bases agree with TRBD1. Trimming cost V 5 bases and J 5 bases; bases outside gene matches: 9. From germline, CDR1 is LNHDA and CDR2 SQIVND (reference sequence). This CDR3 has 15 amino acids. CDR3 sequence reads: CASSPADRVYQPQHF. The CDR3 region has the DNA TGTGCCAGTAGTCCCGCCGACAGGGTATATCAGCCCCAGCATTTT.

The J gene is TRBJ1-5, the V gene TRBV9, with TRBD1 matching over 10 bases. This CDR3 contains 15 residues. The V segment lost 3 bases and the J segment 3 bases; nucleotides outside the gene matches: 3. CDR1 is SGDLS and CDR2 is YYNGEE in the germline V gene. CDR3 in DNA: TGTGCCAGCAGCGCAGGGACAGGGGTCAATCAGCCCCAGCATTTT. Its protein product is CASSAGTGVNQPQHF.

The chain links TRBV6-4 to TRBJ1-5, with D perhaps matching TRBD1 (6 bases). CDR1 is MRHNA and CDR2 is SNTAGT in the germline V gene. Trimming pared 3 bases from V and 3 bases from J, leaving 12 bases between. This CDR3 is built from 15 residues. The CDR3 spells CASSEQQGPNQPQHF. The CDR3, as DNA: TGTGCCAGCAGTGAACAACAGGGACCCAATCAGCCCCAGCATTTT.

CDR3 DNA sequence: TGTGCCAGCAGAGGGACAGTCGGCGGGGAGCTGTTTTTT. It is translated as CASRGTVGGELFF. The chain is built from TRBV25-1 and TRBJ2-2; 7 bases align to TRBD1. There are 13 residues in the CDR3. Germline V gives CDR1 MGHDK, CDR2 SYGVNS. With V trimmed by 6 bases and J by 7 bases, 5 bases remained unmatched.

The rearrangement links TRBV12-3 or TRBV12-4 to TRBJ1-2; D is unresolved. The CDR3 contains 13 residues. Trimming left V 2 bases short and J 5 bases short, with 9 bases between. The CDR3 DNA reads TGTGCCAGCAGTTTACAGGTCCGTTATGGCTACACCTTC. Translating gives CASSLQVRYGYTF.

J is TRBJ1-2 and V is TRBV7-9; 8 bases match TRBD1. Germline CDR1 is SEHNR and CDR2 is FQNEAQ (reference sequence). Trimming cost V 3 bases and J 7 bases; bases outside gene matches: 7. The CDR3 is made up of 14 amino acids. CDR3 region: CASSFPGGVGGYTF. CDR3 DNA: TGTGCCAGCAGCTTCCCAGGGGGCGTCGGTGGCTACACCTTC.

The chain links TRBV10-3 to TRBJ1-1, with D possibly matching TRBD1 (5 bases). The CDR3 is 14 amino acids. Germline lookup yields CDR1 ENHRY and CDR2 SYGVKD. V was cut by 6 bases and J by 6 bases, with 17 bases left in between. CDR3: CAIRGDGGEAEAFF. CDR3 bases: TGTGCCATCAGGGGGGACGGGGGAGAGGCTGAAGCTTTCTTT.

CDR3 amino acids: CASSGTGYTEAFF. Written as DNA, the CDR3 is TGTGCCAGCAGCGGGACAGGATACACTGAAGCTTTCTTT. The chain uses TRBV5-4 and TRBJ1-1; 8 bases match TRBD1. The germline V gene has CDR1 SGHNT and CDR2 YYREEE (reference sequence). J lost 3 bases, V lost 4 bases, and 2 bases had no gene match. The CDR3 loop spans 13 amino acids.

The chain recombines TRBV7-6 with TRBJ2-5, with 10 bases matching TRBD2. The V and J ends lost 2 bases and 2 bases, in that order; junction bases with no gene match: 5. The CDR3 has 16 residues. Germline-derived CDR1 and CDR2 are SGHVS and FNYEAQ. Here the CDR3 reads CASSLSIAGGQETQYF. The CDR3 DNA sequence: TGTGCCAGCAGCTTATCGATAGCGGGGGGTCAAGAGACCCAGTACTTC.

About this clone: This same CDR3 is encoded by further DNA sequences in the sample. The chain recombines TRBV7-2 with TRBJ2-7, with D maybe TRBD2 (5 bases). The germline CDR1 and CDR2 sequences are SGHTA and FQGNSA. The CDR3 totals 13 residues. Trimming cost V 1 base and J 3 bases, with 7 bases left between them. Here the CDR3 DNA reads TGTGCCAGCAGCTTAGGTGGAGGCTACGAGCAGTACTTC. Amino acids: CASSLGGGYEQYF.

The rearrangement uses TRBV7-6 and TRBJ2-7; D unresolved. V was shortened by 1 base and J by 0 bases, with 10 bases between the two germline ends. CDR3 length: 15 amino acids. CDR1 is SGHVS, CDR2 FNYEAQ, per germline. In DNA form, the CDR3 reads TGTGCCAGCAGCTTAGACCCAGGTAACTCCTACGAGCAGTACTTC. It specifies CASSLDPGNSYEQYF.

The chain is built from TRBV19 and TRBJ1-5; 7 bases match TRBD1. Per germline, CDR1 LNHDA and CDR2 SQIVND (reference sequence). The CDR3 spans 15 residues. J lost 3 bases, V lost 5 bases, and 7 bases had no gene match. CDR3 amino acids: CASSPGTVTNQPQHF. DNA for the CDR3: TGTGCCAGTAGTCCCGGGACAGTTACCAATCAGCCCCAGCATTTT.